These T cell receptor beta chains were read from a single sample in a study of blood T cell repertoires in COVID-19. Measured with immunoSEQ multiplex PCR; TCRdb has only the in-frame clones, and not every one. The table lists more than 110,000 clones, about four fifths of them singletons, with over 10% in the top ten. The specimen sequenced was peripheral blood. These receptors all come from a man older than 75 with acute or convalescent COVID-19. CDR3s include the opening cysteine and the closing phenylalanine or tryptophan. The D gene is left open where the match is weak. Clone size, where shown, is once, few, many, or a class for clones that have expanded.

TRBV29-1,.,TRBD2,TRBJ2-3,CSVEGGLAGGPDTQYF,TGCAGCGTTGAAGGAGGACTAGCGGGGGGGCCAGATACGCAGTATTTT
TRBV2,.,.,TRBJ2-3,CASRQTGLSDTQYF,TGTGCCAGCAGACAAACAGGGCTCTCAGATACGCAGTATTTT
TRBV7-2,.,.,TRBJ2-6,CASSLVSSGANVLTF,TGTGCCAGCAGCTTGGTGAGCTCTGGGGCCAACGTCCTGACTTTC
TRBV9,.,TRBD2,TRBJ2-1,CASSVASTSGGYNEQFF,TGTGCCAGCAGCGTAGCCTCGACTAGCGGGGGCTACAATGAGCAGTTCTTC
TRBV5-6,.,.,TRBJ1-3,CASSSHGGAPGNTIYF,TGTGCCAGCAGCTCCCACGGTGGGGCCCCTGGAAACACCATATATTTT
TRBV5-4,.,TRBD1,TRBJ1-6,CASSKFGDSLSSPLHF,TGTGCCAGCAGTAAGTTCGGGGACAGCCTCTCATCACCCCTCCACTTT
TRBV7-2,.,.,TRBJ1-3,CASSLGGGKTGNTIYF,TGTGCCAGCAGCTTAGGAGGAGGGAAGACTGGAAACACCATATATTTT
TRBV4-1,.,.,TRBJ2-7,CASSQGPVTSEQYF,TGCGCCAGCAGCCAAGGTCCTGTTACTAGCGAGCAGTACTTC
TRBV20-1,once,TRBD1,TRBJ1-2,CSASRFRPGQALDGYTF,TGCAGTGCTAGTCGTTTTAGACCGGGACAGGCTTTGGATGGCTACACCTTC
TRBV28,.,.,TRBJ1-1,CASSFSQNTEAFF,TGTGCCAGCAGTTTCAGTCAGAACACTGAAGCTTTCTTT
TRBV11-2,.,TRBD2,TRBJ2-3,CASSYNSGARTDTQYF,TGTGCCAGCAGCTACAATAGCGGGGCGCGCACAGATACGCAGTATTTT
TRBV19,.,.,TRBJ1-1,CASSTSGGTRPEAFF,TGTGCCAGTAGTACCTCGGGAGGGACGAGGCCTGAAGCTTTCTTT
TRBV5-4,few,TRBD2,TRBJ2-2,CASRLAGAGELFF,TGTGCCAGCAGGTTGGCGGGGGCCGGGGAGCTGTTTTTT
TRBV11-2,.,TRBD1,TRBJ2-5,CASSMGDRGPQETQYF,TGTGCCAGCAGCATGGGGGACAGGGGACCCCAAGAGACCCAGTACTTC
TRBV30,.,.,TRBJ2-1,CAWRQGQLGYNEQFF,TGTGCCTGGAGACAGGGCCAGTTGGGTTACAATGAGCAGTTCTTC
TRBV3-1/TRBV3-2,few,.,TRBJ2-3,CASSQPGLSTDTQYF,TGTGCCAGCAGCCAACCGGGACTCAGCACAGATACGCAGTATTTT
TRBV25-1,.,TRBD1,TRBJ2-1,CASQNRGWSYNEQFF,TGTGCCAGCCAAAACAGGGGTTGGTCCTACAATGAGCAGTTCTTC
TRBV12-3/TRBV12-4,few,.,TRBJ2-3,CASTDRFTDTQYF,TGTGCCAGCACTGACAGATTCACAGATACGCAGTATTTT
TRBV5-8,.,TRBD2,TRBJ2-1,CASMPRGLVYGEQFF,TGTGCCAGCATGCCGCGGGGACTAGTATACGGGGAGCAGTTCTTC
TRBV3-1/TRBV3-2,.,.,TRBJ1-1,CASSLMGANTEAFF,TGTGCCAGCAGCTTGATGGGGGCGAACACTGAAGCTTTCTTT
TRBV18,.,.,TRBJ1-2,CASSSSPRGYTF,TGTGCCAGCTCATCGAGCCCGAGGGGCTACACCTTC
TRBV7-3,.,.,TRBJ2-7,CASSLRPGGRYEQYF,TGTGCCAGCAGCTTACGCCCCGGGGGGCGATACGAGCAGTACTTC
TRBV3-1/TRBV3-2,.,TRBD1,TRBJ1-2,CASSQGTGAYGYTF,TGTGCCAGCAGCCAAGGGACAGGGGCCTATGGCTACACCTTC